This T cell receptor beta chain derives from a study of glioma-infiltrating T cells (dated by TCRdb to between 2015 and 2016). With regard to the full study: TCR alpha- and beta-chain repertoires were sequenced from glioma tissue, non-neoplastic brain tissue and matched peripheral blood mononuclear cells. To gauge divergence between tissue and blood T-cell populations, every tissue-infiltrating repertoire was compared against the peripheral blood repertoire from the same patient. Three low-grade glioma patients, roughly eight primary glioblastoma patients, and three non-glioma patients who contributed non-neoplastic brain tissue made up the paired cohort. Here is what the overall study found, with its caveats: Very few CDR3 sequences were found to be shared between tissue and blood, and this scarcity was attributed to high CDR3 diversity and limited sampling. VJ-independent divergence between tissue and blood was found to be below expectation in non-neoplastic patients but above expectation in all gliomas, particularly low-grade gliomas. Small numbers underpinned the group comparisons: several glioblastoma patients, three low-grade glioma patients and three non-neoplastic patients.

CDR1 LGHDT and CDR2 YNNKEL are derived from the germline V gene (reference sequence). From its cysteine to its phenylalanine, the CDR3 spans 16 amino acids. CDR3 DNA only is kept here, 48 bases in frame from base 1. V loses 2 bases at its end and J loses 5 bases; junction bases beyond the gene matches: 10. Regarding this clonotype: Its specific antigen is unknown. No base qualities exist here, and no much larger clone lies one base off it.

The iRepertoire nested amplicon-rescue multiplex PCR (arm-PCR) platform was used to amplify TCR alpha and beta CDR3 regions from RNA. The input for one-step reverse transcription and amplification was about 85-400 ng of either tissue mRNA or PBMC total RNA. Following bead purification, Illumina adapters were added by a secondary multiplex PCR, and the libraries were gel-purified between 200 and 400 bp. Internal 6-nucleotide barcodes were carried by the libraries and were used for demultiplexing. The libraries were sequenced on an Illumina MiSeq using 2x220 or 2x250 nucleotide paired-end reads. The study's processing was this. FLASH 1.2.11 was used to merge paired reads, and BWA-MEM then aligned the reads to the GRCh37 human genome before TRA and TRB reads were extracted. For V and J assignment, an IMGT-derived reference of cassette sequences and CDR3 motifs that included pseudogenes was used. Three-frame translation of reads was performed, and productive CDR3s were defined as those with a C...FGXG motif and no stop codons. A clonotype was defined as a unique combination of a V-J cassette pair and a CDR3 amino acid sequence. Reads were filtered by Hamming distance, with the threshold set by the sequence error rate of each sample in mapped regions. The public reads were reprocessed in TCRdb via fastp at Q25 and MiXCR, keeping in-frame beta chains. Identical CDR3 proteins give one entry, which carries the most common genes and DNA. The V and J calls come from TCRdb's annotation, not from the publication. This sample is represented by about 180,000 distinct CDR3 sequences; roughly two fifths of them were singletons. The ten largest clonotypes hold roughly 5.2% of the sample.

The V gene is TRBV3-1 and the J gene is TRBJ2-7, with TRBD1 matching 9 junction bases. Sequencing input: glioma tissue, nonneoplastic brain tissue, or PBMCs (not recorded which). The receptor comes from a human donor with low-grade glioma or glioblastoma, undergoing nonglioma brain surgery, or in good health (not recorded which). DNA sequence: TGTGCCAGCAGCCAACCCGCGACAGGGGGTGGAGACGAGCAGTACTTC. The encoded protein is CASSQPATGGGDEQYF.